This record covers a single T cell receptor beta chain. Its antigen is currently unknown. The data derive from a study of T cell repertoires in cytomegalovirus infection. About the research overall: Public TCR beta signatures indicated both CMV infection and matching HLA type.

Study-level findings and limits: Clonotype analysis showed dominance of the ex vivo response by HLA-C-restricted CMV-specific TCR beta clonotypes. Cumulated frequencies of public TCR beta families served to identify carriers of CMV plus the relevant HLA.

Trimming stripped 5 bases from V and 2 bases from J, with 14 bases between. This CDR3 region has 15 residues. The germline V gene encodes CDR1 LNHDA and CDR2 SQIVND (reference sequence). MiXCR was run by TCRdb on the reads, yielding one entry per CDR3 protein. Among approximately 500,000 distinct CDR3 sequences, approximately 25% were seen once, and the ten largest hold less than 15%. The sequenced sample consisted of PBMCs. The source of this sequence is a human donor in good health (CMV status not recorded). Some clones in this sample may be carry-over from other donors' samples. V usage is TRBV19 and J usage is TRBJ2-3; D is possibly TRBD2 (5 bases). This chain's CDR3 is CASSDGLDYTDTQYF. DNA of the CDR3: TGTGCCAGTAGTGACGGACTCGATTACACAGATACGCAGTATTTT.